This T cell receptor (beta chain) was profiled in a study of cytomegalovirus exposure and HLA in healthy donors. The PCR contained 60 Vbeta and 13 Jbeta primers. The protocol was immunoSEQ multiplex PCR, while the TCRdb copy is restricted to in-frame clones and leaves out a portion. The sample records around 200,000 clones, 55% to 75% being singletons. Of note for this clone: The antigen remains unidentified. The same CDR3 arises from other DNA sequences in this sample as well.

Germline V gene data show CDR1 as MNHEY and CDR2 as SMNVEV (reference sequence). The CDR3 runs to 14 residues. The V end lost 5 bases, the J end lost 2 bases, and 9 bases lay between the germline ends. Findings of the study overall: Presence/absence results assume similar sequencing depth per donor, which may not hold. Researchers reported in a later analysis that a missense DCLRE1C variant was tied to TCR beta V- and J-gene trimming. Across donors, most TCRs were seen rarely, yet some public ones were widespread.

Sequenced material: PBMCs. The source is a man aged 35 to 55 in good health and CMV-seropositive. The chain carries TRBV27 and TRBJ1-4; D call uncertain. The CDR3 protein is CASSPDMTNEKLFF. DNA of the CDR3: TGTGCCAGCAGTCCCGACATGACTAATGAAAAACTGTTTTTT.